A single sample gave rise to the 19 T cell receptor beta chains below, sequenced in a study of T cell changes during pregnancy in multiple sclerosis. Here immunoSEQ multiplex PCR was the method, and the copy in TCRdb shows in-frame clones only, minus some. The sample contains 10,000 to 15,000 clones, around 89% of which appear only once. This material consisted of CD8+ T cells from peripheral blood mononuclear cells, taken in the second trimester of pregnancy. Receptor source: a female donor in good health, enrolled as a control in a pregnancy study.

V gene TRBV4-3 combines with J gene TRBJ2-3; 7 positions match TRBD2. CDR3 length: 16 residues. From germline, CDR1 is LGHNA and CDR2 YSLEER. V dropped 0 bases and J dropped 4; count of bases not matched to a gene: 7. CDR3 region: CASSQDRGSGSDTQYF. The CDR3 nucleotides read TGCGCCAGCAGCCAAGATCGGGGTAGCGGGTCAGATACGCAGTATTTT.

The J gene is TRBJ2-1, the V gene TRBV19; 12 positions match TRBD1. The CDR3 runs 15 residues. Germline V gene sequence: CDR1 LNHDA, CDR2 SQIVND (reference sequence). Trimming took 5 bases from V and 8 from J; bases not matched to a gene: 7. CDR3 region: CASSARGQGAHEQFF. CDR3 DNA: TGTGCCAGTAGTGCCAGGGGACAGGGGGCCCATGAGCAGTTCTTC.

The V gene is TRBV7-2, the J gene TRBJ2-3; D unresolved. V was cut by 5 bases and J by 6 bases, with 12 bases left in between. The CDR3 extends over 13 amino acids. The germline V gene encodes CDR1 SGHTA and CDR2 FQGNSA. This CDR3 reads CASSPPPVDTQYF. The CDR3 coding sequence is TGTGCCAGCAGCCCCCCCCCAGTCGATACGCAGTATTTT.

This clone is judged medium-sized. The chain has TRBV7-8 and TRBJ2-2, with D tentatively TRBD2 (6 bases). Looked up from germline, CDR1 is SGHVS and CDR2 is FQNEAQ. V lost 4 bases and J lost 6, with 21 bases in between. The length of the CDR3 is 17 residues. The CDR3 nucleotides read TGTGCCAGCAGCTCCGCGGGGCTGGGACTGGTCGCCGGGGAGCTGTTTTTT. Protein: CASSSAGLGLVAGELFF. The whole variable domain, remainder taken from reference TRBV7-8 and TRBJ2-2, is GAGVSQSPRYKVAKRGQDVALRCDPISGHVSLFWYQQALGQGPEFLTYFQNEAQLDKSGLPSDRFFAERPEGSVSTLKIQRTQQEDSAVYLCASSSAGLGLVAGELFFGEGSRLTVL.

By its share, this clone is medium-sized (0.01 to 0.1%). The chain has TRBV7-2 and TRBJ2-1; no definite D call. The V and J ends lost 5 bases and 8 bases respectively, with 10 bases between them. The CDR3 is 12 amino acids. Germline loops: CDR1 SGHTA, CDR2 FQGNSA. The CDR3 nucleotides read TGTGCCAGCAGCCCCGGCGGCTATGAGCAGTTCTTC. Its translation: CASSPGGYEQFF.

The chain couples TRBV7-8 to TRBJ1-5; 7 bases line up with TRBD1. CDR1 SGHVS and CDR2 FQNEAQ come from the germline V gene. The CDR3 is 15 amino acids. Trimming cost V 5 bases and J 1 base; bases outside gene matches: 5. The CDR3 DNA follows: TGTGCCAGCAGCATTACAGGGGACAGCAATCAGCCCCAGCATTTT. Its protein is CASSITGDSNQPQHF. The entire variable domain, with the rest obtained from reference TRBV7-8 and TRBJ1-5, is as follows: GAGVSQSPRYKVAKRGQDVALRCDPISGHVSLFWYQQALGQGPEFLTYFQNEAQLDKSGLPSDRFFAERPEGSVSTLKIQRTQQEDSAVYLCASSITGDSNQPQHFGDGTRLSIL.

This clone was seen a single time. This chain uses TRBV7-9 with TRBJ2-3; 9 nucleotides align to TRBD1. With V trimmed by 1 base and J by 6 bases, 8 bases remained unmatched. Germline CDR1 and CDR2: SEHNR and FQNEAQ (reference sequence). The CDR3 consists of 16 residues. The CDR3 sequence is CASSLEGTGRVDTQYF. DNA for the CDR3: TGTGCCAGCAGCTTAGAGGGGACAGGGCGAGTTGATACGCAGTATTTT.

V is TRBV29-1 and J is TRBJ2-3; a possible D gene is TRBD2 (5 bases). Trimming shortened V by 4 bases and J by 8 bases, and 10 bases separated the two germline ends. Germline V CDR1 and CDR2: SQVTM, ANQGSEA. The CDR3 is 11 amino acids. The CDR3 DNA is TGCAGCGTTGTTCACGGAGGTACGCAGTATTTT. Translation: CSVVHGGTQYF.

The genes are TRBV9 and TRBJ2-3, with D tentatively TRBD1 (5 bases). CDR3 length equals 14 residues. CDR1 SGDLS and CDR2 YYNGEE come from the germline V gene. V lost 0 bases to trimming and J lost 4 bases, with 9 bases between them. DNA of the CDR3: TGTGCCAGCAGCGTAGAGGGGTTCGCAGATACGCAGTATTTT. Its protein product is CASSVEGFADTQYF.

The gene calls are TRBV27 and TRBJ2-1, with TRBD1 matching 9 bases. Germline CDR1 MNHEY, CDR2 SMNVEV (reference sequence). Trimming at V came to 5 bases and at J to 7 bases, leaving 6 bases not matched to a gene. The CDR3 has 14 residues. The CDR3 region is CASSLGTGRNEQFF. As DNA, the CDR3 is TGTGCCAGCAGTCTAGGGACAGGGAGGAATGAGCAGTTCTTC.

The chain employs TRBV4-1 and TRBJ1-2; TRBD1 might be the D (5 bases). V gave up 1 base and J gave up 0 bases, with 9 bases separating them. The CDR3 has 15 residues. In germline, CDR1 is MGHRA, CDR2 YSYEKL. The CDR3, as DNA: TGCGCCAGCAGCCAAGTCATGGGGCCTAACTATGGCTACACCTTC. Encoded protein: CASSQVMGPNYGYTF.

This clone was picked up one time. This chain joins TRBV7-3 and TRBJ2-5; 12 positions match TRBD2. The CDR3 has 15 residues. Germline CDR1 is SGHTA and CDR2 is FQGTGA. V was pared by 0 bases and J by 4 bases, with 0 bases of the junction left unmatched. The CDR3 loop is CASSLTGLAGETQYF. DNA for the CDR3: TGTGCCAGCAGCTTAACGGGACTAGCGGGAGAGACCCAGTACTTC.

This chain joins TRBV13 and TRBJ2-7; D unresolved. The CDR3 covers 14 residues. The germline V and J ends were trimmed by 7 bases and 1 base, with 14 bases remaining between them. Germline loops: CDR1 PRHDT, CDR2 FYEKMQ (reference sequence). The CDR3 loop is CASNTGENSYEQYF. CDR3 coding DNA: TGTGCCAGCAATACTGGAGAAAATTCCTACGAGCAGTACTTC.

The chain joins TRBV9 to TRBJ1-2; D gene ambiguous. The CDR3 is 15 residues long. Germline V gives CDR1 SGDLS, CDR2 YYNGEE. V gave up 0 bases and J gave up 6 bases, with 15 bases separating them. The CDR3 protein is CASSVVSNSIDGYTF. DNA of the CDR3: TGTGCCAGCAGCGTAGTTTCCAATTCTATCGATGGCTACACCTTC.

The chain joins TRBV19 to TRBJ2-1; unclear D gene. Germline CDR1 is LNHDA and CDR2 is SQIVND (reference sequence). The CDR3 sequence is 11 residues long. Trimming took off 2 bases at V and 9 bases at J, with 5 bases between the two ends. The CDR3 DNA follows: TGTGCCAGTAGTATATTGAGTGAGCAGTTCTTC. Translating it yields CASSILSEQFF.

The genes are TRBV4-1 and TRBJ2-5; TRBD2 matches 9 bases. CDR1 is MGHRA, CDR2 YSYEKL, per germline. The CDR3 contains 15 residues. Germline trimming cut 4 bases from V and 4 bases from J; bases unmatched to any gene: 7. CDR3 coding DNA: TGCGCCAGCAGCCCCCTAGCGGGGTGGGGAGAGACCCAGTACTTC. Its protein product is CASSPLAGWGETQYF.

This clone was counted between two and nine times. The chain combines TRBV7-9 with TRBJ1-2, with TRBD1 matching 9 bases. Germline V CDR1 and CDR2: SEHNR, FQNEAQ (reference sequence). This CDR3 is 15 amino acids long. J gave up 4 bases and V 5 bases, and 8 bases lay outside the gene matches. In nucleotides, the CDR3 is TGTGCCAGCAGCCTAGGGACAGGGCAGCTCTATGGCTACACCTTC. This sequence encodes CASSLGTGQLYGYTF.

The chain has TRBV9 and TRBJ2-3; D not certain. The CDR3 has 17 amino acids. Germline assignment: CDR1 SGDLS and CDR2 YYNGEE. V dropped 0 bases and J dropped 4 bases, with 18 bases sitting between them. Here the CDR3 DNA reads TGTGCCAGCAGCGTAGGTGGTAGTATCGCCGCCTCAGATACGCAGTATTTT. Its translation: CASSVGGSIAASDTQYF.

This chain links TRBV18 with TRBJ2-3; D remains ambiguous. Germline V CDR1 and CDR2: KGHSH, LQKENI. V was trimmed by 2 bases and J by 0 bases, leaving 12 bases between them. This CDR3 comprises 16 residues. In DNA, the CDR3 is TGTGCCAGCTCACCAGCCCCCCCCAGGAGCACAGATACGCAGTATTTT. This codes for CASSPAPPRSTDTQYF.